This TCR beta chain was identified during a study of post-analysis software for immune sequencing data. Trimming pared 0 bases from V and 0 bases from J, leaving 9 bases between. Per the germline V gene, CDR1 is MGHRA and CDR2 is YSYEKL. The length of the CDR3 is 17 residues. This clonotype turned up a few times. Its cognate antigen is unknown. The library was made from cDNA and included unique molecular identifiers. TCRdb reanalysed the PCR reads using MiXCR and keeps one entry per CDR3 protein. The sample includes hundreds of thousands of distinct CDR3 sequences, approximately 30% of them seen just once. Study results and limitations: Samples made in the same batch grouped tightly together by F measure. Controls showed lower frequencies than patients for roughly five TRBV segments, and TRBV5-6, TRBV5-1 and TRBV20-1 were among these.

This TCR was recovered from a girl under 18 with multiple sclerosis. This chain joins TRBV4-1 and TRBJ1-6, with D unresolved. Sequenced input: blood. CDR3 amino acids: CASSQDSGSSYNSPLHF. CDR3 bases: TGCGCCAGCAGCCAAGATTCCGGGAGCTCCTATAATTCACCCCTCCACTTT.